The present T cell receptor (beta chain) was sequenced within a study of shared clonotypes between healthy human individuals. Study-level information: For every donor, three CD4 naive, three CD4 memory, two CD8 naive and one CD8 memory plates were used.

Naive CD45RA+ and memory CD45RA-negative subsets were split from CD4+ cells. Study-wide results and caveats: Having only a few donors restricted how much genetic and exposure-history diversity was captured.

Notes on this clone: No antigen is known for it.

This CDR3 contains 19 residues. Trimming took off 3 bases at V and 4 bases at J, with 27 bases between the two ends. CDR1 and CDR2 (germline): KGHSH, LQKENI. Repertoires were generated with immunoSEQ multiplex PCR, while TCRdb's copy carries only in-frame clones and drops some. This table has about 530,000 clones, 96% appearing once. Sequenced sample: naive CD4+ T cells sorted from blood. This sample's subset: CD45RA+ positively selected. This chain joins TRBV18 and TRBJ1-2; D is perhaps TRBD1 (6 bases). The source is a woman aged 30 to 39 in good health. The CDR3 DNA reads as TGTGCCAGCTCACCTTTCCCGGGACATCTTCAAGCAGGCCTCTATGGCTACACCTTC. Its translation: CASSPFPGHLQAGLYGYTF.